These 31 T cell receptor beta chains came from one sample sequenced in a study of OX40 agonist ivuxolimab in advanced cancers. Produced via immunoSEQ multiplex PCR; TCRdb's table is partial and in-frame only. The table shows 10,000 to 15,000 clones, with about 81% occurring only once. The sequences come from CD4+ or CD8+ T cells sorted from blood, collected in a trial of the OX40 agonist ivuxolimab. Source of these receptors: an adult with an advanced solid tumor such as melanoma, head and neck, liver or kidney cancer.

The CDR3 nucleotides are TGCGCCAGCAGTCGAGGGGTCTACGAGCAGTACTTC. It codes for CASSRGVYEQYF. The V call is TRBV23-1, the J call TRBJ2-7; the D call may be TRBD1 or TRBD2 (5 bases each). TRBV23-1 is classed as an ORF, of uncertain function. The CDR3 totals 12 residues. V lost 4 bases, J lost 3 bases, and 7 bases lay in between.

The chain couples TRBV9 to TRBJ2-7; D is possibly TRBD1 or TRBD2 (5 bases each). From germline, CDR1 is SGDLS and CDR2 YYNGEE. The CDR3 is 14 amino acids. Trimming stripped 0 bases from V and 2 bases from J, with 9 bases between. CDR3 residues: CASSVGDGTYEQYF. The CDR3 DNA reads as TGTGCCAGCAGCGTAGGGGACGGGACCTACGAGCAGTACTTC.

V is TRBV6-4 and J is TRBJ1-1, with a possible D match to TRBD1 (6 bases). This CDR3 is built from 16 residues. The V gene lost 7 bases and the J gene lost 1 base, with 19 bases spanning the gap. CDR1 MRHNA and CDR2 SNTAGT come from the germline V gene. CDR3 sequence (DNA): TGTGCCAGCACCTTGAAGGGGGGACACCAGAACACTGAAGCTTTCTTT. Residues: CASTLKGGHQNTEAFF.

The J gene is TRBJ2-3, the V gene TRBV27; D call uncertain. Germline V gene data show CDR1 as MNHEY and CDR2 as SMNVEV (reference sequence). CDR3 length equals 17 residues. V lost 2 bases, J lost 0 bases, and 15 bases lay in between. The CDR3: CASSLQGFGPSTDTQYF. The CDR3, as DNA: TGTGCCAGCAGTTTACAAGGTTTTGGTCCTAGCACAGATACGCAGTATTTT.

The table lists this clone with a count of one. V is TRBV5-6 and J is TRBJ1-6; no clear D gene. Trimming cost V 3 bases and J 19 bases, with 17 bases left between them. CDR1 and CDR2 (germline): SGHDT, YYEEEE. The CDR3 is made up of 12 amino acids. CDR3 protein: CASSSRGRAGHF. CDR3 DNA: TGTGCCAGCAGCTCGAGAGGGCGGGCGGGACACTTT.

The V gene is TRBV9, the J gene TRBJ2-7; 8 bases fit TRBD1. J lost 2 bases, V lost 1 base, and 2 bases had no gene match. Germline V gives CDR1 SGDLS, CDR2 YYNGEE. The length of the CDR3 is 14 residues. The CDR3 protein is CASSVSGQAYEQYF. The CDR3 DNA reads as TGTGCCAGCAGCGTATCGGGACAGGCCTACGAGCAGTACTTC.

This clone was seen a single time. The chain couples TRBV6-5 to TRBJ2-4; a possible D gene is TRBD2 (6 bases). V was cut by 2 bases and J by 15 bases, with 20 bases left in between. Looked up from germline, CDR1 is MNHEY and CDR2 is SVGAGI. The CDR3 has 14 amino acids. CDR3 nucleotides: TGTGCCAGCAGTTACGTTTTGGGAGGCGGGCCGGGGTACTTC. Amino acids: CASSYVLGGGPGYF.

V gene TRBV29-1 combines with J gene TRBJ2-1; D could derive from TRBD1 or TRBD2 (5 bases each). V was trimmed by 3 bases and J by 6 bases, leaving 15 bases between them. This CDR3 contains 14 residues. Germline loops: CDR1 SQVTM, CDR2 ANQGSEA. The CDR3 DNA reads TGCAGCGTTGACTCAATTGGGGGAGTCAATGAGCAGTTCTTC. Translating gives CSVDSIGGVNEQFF.

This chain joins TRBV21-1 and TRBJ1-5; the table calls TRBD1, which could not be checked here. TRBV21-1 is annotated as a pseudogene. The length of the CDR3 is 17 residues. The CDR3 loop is CASSKLRQEWASEPQHF. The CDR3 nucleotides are TGTGCCAGCAGCAAACTTAGACAAGAATGGGCGTCGGAGCCCCAGCATTTT.

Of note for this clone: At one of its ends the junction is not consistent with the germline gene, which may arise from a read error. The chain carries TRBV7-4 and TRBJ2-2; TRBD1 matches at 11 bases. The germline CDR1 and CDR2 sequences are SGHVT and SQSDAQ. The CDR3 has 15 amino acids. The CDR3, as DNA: TGTGCCAGCACCGGCGGGACAGGGGGAAACCGGGGAGCTGTTTTT. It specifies CASTGGTGGNRGAVF.

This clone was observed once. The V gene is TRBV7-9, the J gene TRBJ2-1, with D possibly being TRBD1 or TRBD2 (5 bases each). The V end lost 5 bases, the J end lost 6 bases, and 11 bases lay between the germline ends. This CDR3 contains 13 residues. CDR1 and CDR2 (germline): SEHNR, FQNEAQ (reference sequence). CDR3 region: CASSDGTTNEQFF. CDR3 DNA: TGTGCCAGCAGCGACGGGACGACCAATGAGCAGTTCTTC.

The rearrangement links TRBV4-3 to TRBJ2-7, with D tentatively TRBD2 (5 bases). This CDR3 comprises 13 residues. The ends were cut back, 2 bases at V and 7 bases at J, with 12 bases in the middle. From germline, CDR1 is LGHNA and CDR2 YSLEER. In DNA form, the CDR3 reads TGCGCCAGCAGCCAACACCGACTAAATGAGCAGTACTTC. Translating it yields CASSQHRLNEQYF.

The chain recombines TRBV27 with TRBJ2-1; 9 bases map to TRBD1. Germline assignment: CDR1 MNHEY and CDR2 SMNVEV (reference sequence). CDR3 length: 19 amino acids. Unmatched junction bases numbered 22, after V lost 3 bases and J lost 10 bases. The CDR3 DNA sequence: TGTGCCAGCAGTTTGGGGACAGGGAGTTGGCTCCCCTCGAACAGGGAGCAGTTCTTC. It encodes CASSLGTGSWLPSNREQFF.

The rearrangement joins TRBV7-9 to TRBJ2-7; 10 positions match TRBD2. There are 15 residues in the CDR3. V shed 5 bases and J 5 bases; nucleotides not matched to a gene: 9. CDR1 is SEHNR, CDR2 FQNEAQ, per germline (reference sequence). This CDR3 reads CASSASLAGFHEQYF. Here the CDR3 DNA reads TGTGCCAGCAGCGCCTCACTAGCGGGATTCCACGAGCAGTACTTC.

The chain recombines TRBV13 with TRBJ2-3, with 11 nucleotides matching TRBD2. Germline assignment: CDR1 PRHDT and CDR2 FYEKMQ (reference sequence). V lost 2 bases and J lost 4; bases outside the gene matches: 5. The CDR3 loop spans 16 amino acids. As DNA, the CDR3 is TGTGCCAGCAGCTTATCATCGGGACTAGCGGCAGATACGCAGTATTTT. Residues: CASSLSSGLAADTQYF.

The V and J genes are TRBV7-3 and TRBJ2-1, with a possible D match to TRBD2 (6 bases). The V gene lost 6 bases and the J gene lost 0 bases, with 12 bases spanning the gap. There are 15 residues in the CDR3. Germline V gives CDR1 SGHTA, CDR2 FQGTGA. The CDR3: CASRSGGSSYNEQFF. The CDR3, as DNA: TGTGCCAGCAGATCCGGGGGAAGCTCCTACAATGAGCAGTTCTTC. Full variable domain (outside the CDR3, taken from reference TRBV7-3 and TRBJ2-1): GAGVSQTPSNKVTEKGKYVELRCDPISGHTALYWYRQSLGQGPEFLIYFQGTGAADDSGLPNDRFFAVRPEGSVSTLKIQRTERGDSAVYLCASRSGGSSYNEQFFGPGTRLTVL.

CDR3 region: CASSFDRGVPLEQYF. CDR3 nucleotide sequence: TGTGCCAGCAGTTTCGACAGGGGGGTTCCTCTCGAGCAGTACTTC. The V gene is TRBV28, the J gene TRBJ2-7, with 9 nucleotides matching TRBD1. Germline V gene data show CDR1 as MDHEN and CDR2 as SYDVKM. This CDR3 contains 15 residues. The V and J ends lost 3 bases and 6 bases, in that order; junction bases with no gene match: 9.

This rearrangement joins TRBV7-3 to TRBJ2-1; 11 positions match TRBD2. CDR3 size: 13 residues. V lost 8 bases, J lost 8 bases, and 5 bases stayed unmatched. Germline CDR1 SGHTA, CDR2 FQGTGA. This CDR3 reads CASGTSGSDEQFF. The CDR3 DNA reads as TGTGCCAGCGGTACTAGCGGGAGCGATGAGCAGTTCTTC.

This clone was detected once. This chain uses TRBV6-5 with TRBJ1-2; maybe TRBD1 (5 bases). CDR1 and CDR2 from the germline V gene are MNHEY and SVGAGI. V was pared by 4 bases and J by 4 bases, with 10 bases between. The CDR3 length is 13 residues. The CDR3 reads CASSSGASYGYTF. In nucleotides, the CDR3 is TGTGCCAGCAGTTCCGGGGCCAGCTATGGCTACACCTTC.

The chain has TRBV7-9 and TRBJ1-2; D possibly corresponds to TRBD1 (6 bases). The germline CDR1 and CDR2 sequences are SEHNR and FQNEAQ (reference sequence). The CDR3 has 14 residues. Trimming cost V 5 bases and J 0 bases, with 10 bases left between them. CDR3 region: CASSTQGTNYGYTF. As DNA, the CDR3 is TGTGCCAGCAGCACCCAGGGGACTAACTATGGCTACACCTTC.

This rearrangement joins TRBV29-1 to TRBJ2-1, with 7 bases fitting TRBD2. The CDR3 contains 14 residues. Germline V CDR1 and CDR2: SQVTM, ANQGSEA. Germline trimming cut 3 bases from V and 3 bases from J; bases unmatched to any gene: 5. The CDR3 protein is CSVEGLPYYNEQFF. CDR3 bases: TGCAGCGTTGAGGGACTACCGTACTACAATGAGCAGTTCTTC.

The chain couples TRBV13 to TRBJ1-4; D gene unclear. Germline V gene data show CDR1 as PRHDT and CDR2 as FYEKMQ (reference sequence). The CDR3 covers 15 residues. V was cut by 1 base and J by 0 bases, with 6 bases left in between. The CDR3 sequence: CASSLAFSTNEKLFF. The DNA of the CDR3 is TGTGCCAGCAGCTTAGCGTTCTCAACTAATGAAAAACTGTTTTTT.

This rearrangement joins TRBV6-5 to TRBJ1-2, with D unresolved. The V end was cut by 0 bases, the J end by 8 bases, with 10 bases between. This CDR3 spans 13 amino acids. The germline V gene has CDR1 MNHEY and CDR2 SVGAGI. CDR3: CASSYSIQMGYTF. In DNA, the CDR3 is TGTGCCAGCAGTTACTCGATACAGATGGGCTACACCTTC.

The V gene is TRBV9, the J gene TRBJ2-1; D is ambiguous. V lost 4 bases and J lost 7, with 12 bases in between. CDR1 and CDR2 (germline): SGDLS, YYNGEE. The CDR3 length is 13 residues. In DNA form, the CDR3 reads TGTGCCAGCAGCTCCGGGCCAGCAAATGAGCAGTTCTTC. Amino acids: CASSSGPANEQFF.

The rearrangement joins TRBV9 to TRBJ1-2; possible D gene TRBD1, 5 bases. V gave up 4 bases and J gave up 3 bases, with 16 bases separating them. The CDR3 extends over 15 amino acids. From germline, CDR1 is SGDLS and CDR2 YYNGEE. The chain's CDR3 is CASSPQGNSHYGYTF. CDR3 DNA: TGTGCCAGCAGCCCCCAGGGCAACTCTCACTATGGCTACACCTTC. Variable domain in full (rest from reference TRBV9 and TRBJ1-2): DSGVTQTPKHLITATGQRVTLRCSPRSGDLSVYWYQQSLDQGLQFLIQYYNGEERAKGNILERFSAQQFPDLHSELNLSSLELGDSALYFCASSPQGNSHYGYTFGSGTRLTVV.

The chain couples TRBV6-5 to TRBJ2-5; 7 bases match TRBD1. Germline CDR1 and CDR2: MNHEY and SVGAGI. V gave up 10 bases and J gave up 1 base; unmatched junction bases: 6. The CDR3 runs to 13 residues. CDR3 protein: CATTGTAQETQYF. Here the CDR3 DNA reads TGTGCCACCACCGGGACAGCCCAAGAGACCCAGTACTTC.

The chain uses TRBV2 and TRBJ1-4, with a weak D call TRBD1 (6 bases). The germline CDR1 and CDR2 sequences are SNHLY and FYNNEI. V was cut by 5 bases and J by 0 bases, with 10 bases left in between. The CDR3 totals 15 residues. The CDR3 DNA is TGTGCCAGCAGTCGGACAGATACAACTAATGAAAAACTGTTTTTT. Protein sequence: CASSRTDTTNEKLFF.

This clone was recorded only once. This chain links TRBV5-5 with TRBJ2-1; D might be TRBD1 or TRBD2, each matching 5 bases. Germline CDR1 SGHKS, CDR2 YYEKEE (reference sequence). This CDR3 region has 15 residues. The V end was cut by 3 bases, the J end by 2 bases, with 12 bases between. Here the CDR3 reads CASSYPGPPYNEQFF. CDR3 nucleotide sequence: TGTGCCAGCAGCTACCCGGGACCCCCCTACAATGAGCAGTTCTTC.

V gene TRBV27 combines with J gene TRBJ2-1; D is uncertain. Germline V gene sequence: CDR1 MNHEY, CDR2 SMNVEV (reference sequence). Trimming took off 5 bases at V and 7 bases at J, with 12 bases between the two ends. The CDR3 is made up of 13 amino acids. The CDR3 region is CASSPDLGNEQFF. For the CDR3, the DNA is TGTGCCAGCAGTCCGGACCTGGGGAATGAGCAGTTCTTC.

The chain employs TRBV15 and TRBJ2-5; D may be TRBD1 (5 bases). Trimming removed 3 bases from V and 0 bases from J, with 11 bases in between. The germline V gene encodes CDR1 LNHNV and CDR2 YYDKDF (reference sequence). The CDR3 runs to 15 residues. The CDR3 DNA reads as TGTGCCACCAGCAGGACAGACACACACCAAGAGACCCAGTACTTC. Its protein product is CATSRTDTHQETQYF.

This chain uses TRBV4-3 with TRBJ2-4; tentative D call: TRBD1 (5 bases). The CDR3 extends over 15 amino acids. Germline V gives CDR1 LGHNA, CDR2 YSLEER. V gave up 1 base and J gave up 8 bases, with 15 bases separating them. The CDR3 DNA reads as TGCGCCAGCAGCCAAGTTGGGGCGACGGTACACATTCAGTACTTC. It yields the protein CASSQVGATVHIQYF.